This record concerns one T cell receptor beta chain sequence. This specimen comes from a study of T cells in tumors and immune-related adverse events. The V and J ends lost 8 bases and 4 bases respectively, with 9 bases between them. CDR1 and CDR2 from the germline V gene are SNHLY and FYNNEI. There are 13 residues in the CDR3. Sequencing used immunoSEQ multiplex PCR; TCRdb keeps in-frame clones, though not all of them. The table has roughly 10,000 clones, approximately 90% seen once. The sample here was lymph node tissue, taken from a patient treated with anti-PD-1 therapy. This sequence joins TRBV2 and TRBJ2-6; D is uncertain. The TCR comes from a female donor with metastatic renal cell carcinoma. CDR3 region: CASLESGANVLTF. The CDR3 region has the DNA TGTGCCAGCCTCGAATCCGGGGCCAACGTCCTGACTTTC.